What follows are 32 T cell receptor beta chains derived from one specimen sequenced in a study of tumor-infiltrating lymphocytes in oesophageal squamous cell carcinoma. TCRdb re-analysed the PCR reads in MiXCR, keeping a single row per CDR3 protein. The sample shows 9,500 to 15,000 distinct CDR3 sequences, 55% of them seen only once. The source material was esophageal tumor tissue. Receptors originate from a female donor with esophageal squamous cell carcinoma.

This clonotype has ten or more counts. V and J are TRBV6-2 or TRBV6-3 and TRBJ1-1, with a weak D call TRBD1 (6 bases). Trimming removed 2 bases from V and 5 bases from J, with 15 bases in between. Per the germline V gene, CDR1 is MNHEY and CDR2 is SVGEGT. There are 15 residues in the CDR3. CDR3 coding DNA: TGTGCCAGCAGTTACCGTTCAGGGGTGGGGACTGAAGCTTTCTTT. Protein product: CASSYRSGVGTEAFF.

This clonotype appeared a few times. The chain links TRBV7-3 to TRBJ2-1, with D unresolved. The closer fit of TRBJ2-5 to the DNA end suggests the J call may be wrong. This CDR3 is built from 14 residues. The germline V gene has CDR1 SGHTA and CDR2 FQGTGA. CDR3 DNA sequence: TGTGCCAGCAGCTTATCCCACTCGACTGAGACCCAGTACTTC. Translated: CASSLSHSTETQYF.

This chain joins TRBV7-6 and TRBJ2-2; 7 bases line up with TRBD2. CDR1 SGHVS and CDR2 FNYEAQ come from the germline V gene. The CDR3 sequence is 16 residues long. V dropped 2 bases and J dropped 3; count of bases not matched to a gene: 6. CDR3 nucleotides: TGTGCCAGCAGCTTAATTTCGGCGGGGGACACCGGGGAGCTGTTTTTT. The encoded protein is CASSLISAGDTGELFF.

This clonotype was counted ten times or more. The genes are TRBV12-3 or TRBV12-4 and TRBJ2-4; TRBD2 aligns across 10 bases. With V trimmed by 6 bases and J by 9 bases, 11 bases remained unmatched. The CDR3 extends over 15 amino acids. The CDR3 bases are TGTGCCAGCAGCCCCAGCGGGGGGGCGACCGGCATTCAGTACTTC. Amino acid sequence: CASSPSGGATGIQYF.

CDR3 residues: CATEGTSGGDEQFF. The CDR3 DNA reads TGTGCCACAGAAGGGACTAGCGGGGGAGATGAGCAGTTCTTC. The chain has TRBV10-3 and TRBJ2-1, with TRBD2 matching 14 bases. There are 14 residues in the CDR3. CDR1 ENHRY and CDR2 SYGVKD come from the germline V gene. Trimming took 10 bases from V and 8 from J; bases not matched to a gene: 7.

The chain has TRBV7-3 and TRBJ2-3; D unresolved. In germline, CDR1 is SGHTA, CDR2 FQGTGA. The CDR3 is made up of 13 amino acids. V gave up 2 bases and J gave up 1 base, with 4 bases separating them. The CDR3 region has the DNA TGTGCCAGCAGCTTATCACGCACAGATACGCAGTATTTT. Translated: CASSLSRTDTQYF.

The V and J genes are TRBV10-1 and TRBJ2-7, with a weak D call TRBD2 (6 bases). CDR3 length equals 13 residues. Trimming pared 2 bases from V and 4 bases from J, leaving 9 bases between. Germline V lookup: CDR1 WNHNN, CDR2 SYGVQD (reference sequence). In nucleotides, the CDR3 is TGCGCCAGCAGTGAGAGGAGGGAGTACGAGCAGTACTTC. The encoded protein is CASSERREYEQYF.

The chain is built from TRBV7-9 and TRBJ2-5; TRBD2 matches at 11 bases. The DNA end is more similar to TRBJ2-1, so the J call may be wrong. Germline V gene data show CDR1 as SEHNR and CDR2 as FQNEAQ (reference sequence). The CDR3 length is 16 residues. CDR3 coding DNA: TGTGCCAGCAGCCCGAGTAGCGGGAGGGCCAAGAATGAGCAGTTCTTC. Amino acid sequence: CASSPSSGRAKNEQFF.

The chain links TRBV6-7 to TRBJ2-4, with D hard to call. The end of the DNA fits TRBJ2-6 better, so the J call may be wrong. TRBV6-7 is filed as an ORF, its function uncertain. CDR3 length: 21 residues. The CDR3 bases are TGTGCCAGCAGTTACCAACCCTCGGACCCCTTTAGACACCCTGGGGCCAACGTCCTGACTTTC. It yields the protein CASSYQPSDPFRHPGANVLTF.

Points on this clonotype: A much larger clone lies one base from this, so it may be a read error. This chain connects TRBV5-5 to TRBJ2-7, with unresolved D. The CDR3 spans 14 residues. V was cut by 1 base and J by 7 bases, with 15 bases left in between. CDR1 and CDR2 from the germline V gene are SGHKS and YYEKEE (reference sequence). The DNA of the CDR3 is TGTGCCAGCAGCTTGAGCGACTCAAACAATGAGCAGTACTTC. It encodes CASSLSDSNNEQYF.

The chain couples TRBV7-3 to TRBJ2-1; no reliable D call. Germline V gives CDR1 SGHTA, CDR2 FQGTGA. V was clipped by 0 bases and J by 0 bases, with 6 bases between them. The CDR3 extends over 15 amino acids. CDR3 in amino acids: CASSLTGDSYNEQFF. The CDR3 DNA reads as TGTGCCAGCAGCTTAACAGGAGACTCCTACAATGAGCAGTTCTTC.

The J gene is TRBJ1-1, the V gene TRBV2; tentatively, D is TRBD1 (5 bases). The CDR3 has 12 residues. V was shortened by 1 base and J by 8 bases, with 8 bases between the two germline ends. CDR1 and CDR2 from the germline V gene are SNHLY and FYNNEI. The CDR3: CASSEGGQEAFF. For the CDR3, the DNA is TGTGCCAGCAGTGAAGGAGGACAAGAAGCTTTCTTT.

This clonotype has more than one count but fewer than ten. Compared with germline, one end of the junction differs, possibly owing to a read error. The genes are TRBV7-6 and TRBJ2-5; D may be TRBD2 (6 bases). The J call may be wrong; the DNA end is better matched by TRBJ2-1. The germline CDR1 and CDR2 sequences are SGHVS and FNYEAQ. CDR3 length: 13 amino acids. The CDR3 protein is CASSPTSYDEQFF. DNA for the CDR3: TGTGCCAGCAGTCCCACTAGCTACGATGAGCAGTTCTTC.

Only one count was recorded for this clonotype. Since no conserved phenylalanine or tryptophan closes the CDR3, a read error is the likely cause. It is unclear where the CDR3 begins or ends on the DNA, so no DNA is shown, and the CDR3 is as TCRdb lists it. This chain uses TRBV6-2 or TRBV6-3 with TRBJ2-1; TRBD1, as called in the table, went unchecked against the DNA. The CDR3 is made up of 15 amino acids, end residues included. CDR1 and CDR2 from the germline V gene are MNHEY and SVGEGT. CDR3 region: CASSRTGDYGYTFGS.

The rearrangement uses TRBV6-6 and TRBJ2-5; 8 bases match TRBD2. The J call may be incorrect, as the DNA end agrees better with TRBJ2-1. The CDR3 runs to 14 residues. Germline V lookup: CDR1 MNHNY, CDR2 SVGAGI (reference sequence). The CDR3 spells CASRLAGIGDEQFF. DNA for the CDR3: TGTGCCAGCAGGTTAGCGGGAATAGGGGATGAGCAGTTCTTC.

This sequence joins TRBV7-3 and TRBJ2-4; tentatively, D is TRBD2 (6 bases). The J call could be wrong; TRBJ2-5 is a better fit for the DNA end. The length of the CDR3 is 15 residues. From germline, CDR1 is SGHTA and CDR2 FQGTGA. The CDR3 loop reads CASSSGAGGEETQYF. The CDR3 nucleotides read TGTGCCAGCAGCTCCGGAGCGGGTGGGGAAGAGACCCAGTACTTC.

The chain employs TRBV7-8 and TRBJ2-5; TRBD2 agrees at 8 bases. The J call may not be correct, given that the DNA end is closer to TRBJ2-7. This CDR3 is built from 14 residues. Germline V gene lookup returns CDR1 SGHVS and CDR2 FQNEAQ. For the CDR3, the DNA is TGTGCCAGCAGCTTAGGCGGGGGGAGCGGCGAGCAGTACTTC. It specifies CASSLGGGSGEQYF.

This clonotype appeared a single time. This rearrangement joins TRBV24-1 to TRBJ2-5; D perhaps matches TRBD2 (6 bases). V was trimmed by 0 bases and J by 0 bases, leaving 16 bases between them. This CDR3 is 18 amino acids long. Germline CDR1 reads KGHDR; CDR2 reads SFDVKD. The CDR3: CATSDLGPAGTDQETQYF. The CDR3 DNA reads TGTGCCACCAGTGATTTGGGTCCCGCGGGGACGGACCAAGAGACCCAGTACTTC.

This chain uses TRBV11-1 with TRBJ1-1; TRBD1 matches at 8 bases. V was clipped by 4 bases and J by 2 bases; unmatched bases: 3. CDR1 and CDR2 (germline): SGHAT, FQDESV (reference sequence). The CDR3 runs to 14 residues. This CDR3 is CASSSGQGNTEAFF. The CDR3 nucleotides read TGTGCCAGCAGCTCCGGACAGGGCAACACTGAAGCTTTCTTT.

This clonotype was recorded at least ten times. This chain uses TRBV5-5 with TRBJ2-1; 8 bases fit TRBD1. Matching the DNA end better, TRBJ2-7 makes the J call doubtful. The CDR3 length is 13 residues. The germline V gene has CDR1 SGHKS and CDR2 YYEKEE (reference sequence). The CDR3 region is CASNQGAEYEQYF. CDR3 DNA: TGTGCCAGCAATCAGGGGGCGGAATACGAGCAGTACTTC.

V gene TRBV28 combines with J gene TRBJ1-1; D unclear. The J call could be wrong; TRBJ1-6 is a better fit for the DNA end. CDR1 MDHEN and CDR2 SYDVKM come from the germline V gene. The CDR3 runs 14 residues. CDR3 sequence reads: CASTEGSYNSPLHF. CDR3 DNA sequence: TGTGCCAGCACGGAAGGCTCCTATAATTCACCCCTCCACTTT.

The chain is built from TRBV7-3 and TRBJ2-5; TRBD2 is a possible D gene (7 bases). The germline V gene encodes CDR1 SGHTA and CDR2 FQGTGA. Trimming removed 5 bases from V and 3 bases from J, with 13 bases in between. The CDR3 runs 14 residues. CDR3 amino acids: CASSQGGGKETQYF. DNA for the CDR3: TGTGCCAGCAGCCAGGGAGGGGGAAAAGAGACCCAGTACTTC.

This clonotype was recorded at least ten times. The rearrangement uses TRBV5-1 and TRBJ2-3; 8 nucleotides line up with TRBD1. With V trimmed by 5 bases and J by 2 bases, 7 bases remained unmatched. This CDR3 spans 15 amino acids. CDR1 and CDR2 from the germline V gene are SGHRS and YFSETQ. The CDR3 DNA reads TGCGCCAGCAGGCCCGGGACAGGTAACACAGATACGCAGTATTTT. It specifies CASRPGTGNTDTQYF.

CDR3 DNA: TGTGCCAGCAGCTTCAACAGCTACTACGAGCAGTACTTC. Protein product: CASSFNSYYEQYF. The rearrangement links TRBV7-2 to TRBJ2-1, with D uncertain. The closer fit of TRBJ2-7 to the DNA end suggests the J call may be wrong. This CDR3 contains 13 residues. The germline CDR1 and CDR2 sequences are SGHTA and FQGNSA.

The rearrangement joins TRBV7-2 to TRBJ2-3; possible D gene TRBD1, 6 bases. The J call may be incorrect, as the DNA end agrees better with TRBJ1-2. Germline V lookup: CDR1 SGHTA, CDR2 FQGNSA. CDR3 length equals 14 residues. The DNA of the CDR3 is TGTGCCAGCAGCCCGATGTTGGGACAATTGGGGTACACCTTC. It encodes CASSPMLGQLGYTF.

In its sample, this clonotype was seen a few times. This chain uses TRBV7-2 with TRBJ2-1; 8 bases are shared with TRBD2. Germline V lookup: CDR1 SGHTA, CDR2 FQGNSA. The CDR3 length is 14 residues. J gave up 10 bases and V 5 bases, and 10 bases lay outside the gene matches. The CDR3 coding sequence is TGTGCCAGCAGCCCCTTTAGGCGGGAGGTGGAGCAGTTCTTC. It encodes CASSPFRREVEQFF.

With regard to this clonotype: This sequence may be a read error, since a much larger clone differs from it by one base. The rearrangement uses TRBV6-6 and TRBJ2-1, with 9 positions matching TRBD2. The germline gives CDR1 MNHNY, CDR2 SVGAGI (reference sequence). V lost 5 bases to trimming and J lost 10 bases; unmatched junction nucleotides: 9. This CDR3 comprises 14 residues. The CDR3 protein is CASSHLAGTHEQFF. CDR3 DNA: TGTGCCAGCAGTCATCTAGCGGGAACGCACGAGCAGTTCTTC.

This clonotype has ten or more counts. This chain uses TRBV11-1 with TRBJ2-1; 8 bases map to TRBD2. CDR1 and CDR2 from the germline V gene are SGHAT and FQDESV (reference sequence). J lost 9 bases, V lost 5 bases, and 12 bases had no gene match. The CDR3 has 15 residues. The CDR3 DNA sequence: TGTGCCAGCAGCCCCGCCGGGGGGGCCCGACGTGAGCAGTTCTTC. Translated: CASSPAGGARREQFF.

Ten or more counts support this clonotype. The chain is built from TRBV11-2 and TRBJ2-5, with 7 bases that match TRBD2. This CDR3 is 17 amino acids long. V gave up 1 base and J gave up 4 bases; unmatched junction bases: 12. CDR1 and CDR2 (germline): SGHAT, FQNNGV. The chain's CDR3 is CASSLGNSGLGSETQYF. The CDR3 region has the DNA TGTGCCAGCAGCTTAGGAAATAGCGGGCTTGGTTCAGAGACCCAGTACTTC.

This chain joins TRBV6-8 and TRBJ2-3; 13 bases align to TRBD2. Germline V lookup: CDR1 MNHGY, CDR2 SAAAGT. V lost 7 bases to trimming and J lost 4 bases; unmatched junction nucleotides: 17. The CDR3 is 19 amino acids. The CDR3 nucleotides read TGTGCCAGCACACCCACCCTGCGCCAACTAGCGGGAGGGCCAGATACGCAGTATTTT. Amino acid sequence: CASTPTLRQLAGGPDTQYF.

This clonotype appeared once. CDR3 sequence (DNA): TGTGCCAGCAGCTTAACCACCCCAGGGGATGGGTCCTACAATGAGCAGTACTTC. Amino acid sequence: CASSLTTPGDGSYNEQYF. The chain couples TRBV7-2 to TRBJ2-1, with D possibly TRBD1 on 6 matching bases. The J call is doubtful: the DNA matches TRBJ2-7 better. CDR1 and CDR2 from the germline V gene are SGHTA and FQGNSA. CDR3 length: 18 residues.

Here the CDR3 reads CASSTNYGYTF. The CDR3 bases are TGTGCCAGCAGTACCAACTATGGCTACACCTTC. The chain has TRBV28 and TRBJ1-2; D is unclear. CDR1 and CDR2 from the germline V gene are MDHEN and SYDVKM. This CDR3 has 11 amino acids. The V end lost 5 bases, the J end lost 2 bases, and 3 bases lay between the germline ends.